The 21 T cell receptor beta chains reported below all come from one sample, sequenced in a study of T cell responses to AZD1222 COVID-19 vaccine. Produced via immunoSEQ multiplex PCR; TCRdb's table is partial and in-frame only. This table has over 95,000 clones, roughly 83% appearing once. The sequencing here drew on peripheral blood, taken 28 days after the second AZD1222 dose. The receptor source for this set is an adult who received the AZD1222 COVID-19 vaccine.

This rearrangement joins TRBV27 to TRBJ2-7; 7 bases align to TRBD2. CDR3 length equals 15 residues. Losses at the gene ends were 0 bases for V and 2 bases for J; bases not matched to a gene: 4. Per germline, CDR1 MNHEY and CDR2 SMNVEV (reference sequence). The CDR3 nucleotides read TGTGCCAGCAGTTTATCCCTAGCGGCAGCCTACGAGCAGTACTTC. This translates into CASSLSLAAAYEQYF.

This chain links TRBV6-5 with TRBJ1-5; TRBD1 aligns across 7 bases. Trimming took 9 bases from V and 1 from J; bases not matched to a gene: 9. This CDR3 has 15 residues. Germline V gene lookup returns CDR1 MNHEY and CDR2 SVGAGI. CDR3 sequence reads: CASRRDRTSNQPQHF. CDR3 sequence (DNA): TGTGCCAGTAGGAGGGACAGAACCAGCAATCAGCCCCAGCATTTT.

The J gene is TRBJ1-2, the V gene TRBV18; 9 nucleotides line up with TRBD1. V lost 3 bases, J lost 8 bases, and 4 bases stayed unmatched. CDR1 and CDR2 (germline): KGHSH, LQKENI. The length of the CDR3 is 13 residues. CDR3 in amino acids: CASSPRTGEGYTF. The DNA of the CDR3 is TGTGCCAGCTCACCGCGGACAGGGGAAGGCTACACCTTC. Combining the CDR3 with reference TRBV18 and TRBJ1-2 gives the whole variable domain NAGVMQNPRHLVRRRGQEARLRCSPMKGHSHVYWYRQLPEEGLKFMVYLQKENIIDESGMPKERFSAEFPKEGPSILRIQQVVRGDSAAYFCASSPRTGEGYTFGSGTRLTVV.

CDR3 sequence reads: CASSPPGQVGEAFF. In DNA form, the CDR3 reads TGTGCCAGCTCACCACCCGGGCAGGTCGGGGAAGCTTTCTTT. The genes are TRBV18 and TRBJ1-1; D is undetermined. This CDR3 has 14 residues. The germline V and J ends were trimmed by 0 bases and 8 bases, with 13 bases remaining between them. CDR1 and CDR2 (germline): KGHSH, LQKENI.

The rearrangement joins TRBV4-1 to TRBJ1-1; TRBD1 matches 8 bases. Germline-derived CDR1 and CDR2 are MGHRA and YSYEKL. V lost 4 bases, J lost 5 bases, and 9 bases stayed unmatched. This CDR3 contains 15 residues. The CDR3 DNA follows: TGCGCCAGCAGCCTCGGACAGGGCAGGGGTACTGAAGCTTTCTTT. Its translation: CASSLGQGRGTEAFF.

This chain connects TRBV3-1 (or the pseudogene TRBV3-2) to TRBJ1-5; D may be TRBD1 (5 bases). V was trimmed by 4 bases and J by 2 bases, leaving 12 bases between them. The CDR3 length is 15 residues. Germline CDR1 and CDR2: LGHDT and YNNKEL (reference sequence). DNA for the CDR3: TGTGCCAGCAGCCGCCGGGGGGGTCGCAATCAGCCCCAGCATTTT. Its protein is CASSRRGGRNQPQHF.

Here the CDR3 DNA reads TGTGCCAGCAGCTTAGCGGGGGTGAATGAGCAGTTCTTC. It codes for CASSLAGVNEQFF. The J gene is TRBJ2-1, the V gene TRBV7-9; D is tentatively TRBD1 or TRBD2 (5 bases each). Germline V gives CDR1 SEHNR, CDR2 FQNEAQ (reference sequence). V was shortened by 0 bases and J by 7 bases, with 7 bases between the two germline ends. This CDR3 spans 13 amino acids.

This clone showed up just a few times. V and J are TRBV6-2 or TRBV6-3 and TRBJ2-2, with 9 bases aligning to TRBD1. The germline gives CDR1 MNHEY, CDR2 SVGEGT. V was pared by 5 bases and J by 4 bases, with 5 bases of the junction left unmatched. CDR3 length equals 15 residues. CDR3 region: CASSGDREVTGELFF. CDR3 DNA sequence: TGTGCCAGCAGTGGGGACAGGGAGGTCACCGGGGAGCTGTTTTTT.

V and J are TRBV5-1 and TRBJ2-7; TRBD2 agrees at 11 bases. After removal of 4 bases from V and 4 bases from J, the junction contained 4 bases not matched to a gene. This CDR3 is built from 14 residues. The germline gives CDR1 SGHRS, CDR2 YFSETQ. The CDR3: CASSPGTSGYEQYF. Written as DNA, the CDR3 is TGCGCCAGCAGCCCAGGGACTAGCGGATACGAGCAGTACTTC.

V is TRBV27 and J is TRBJ1-2, with D unclear. This CDR3 contains 13 residues. Germline loops: CDR1 MNHEY, CDR2 SMNVEV (reference sequence). The germline V and J ends were trimmed by 1 base and 6 bases, with 9 bases remaining between them. The CDR3 reads CASSLWGTHGYTF. The CDR3 DNA follows: TGTGCCAGCAGTTTATGGGGTACACATGGCTACACCTTC.

V gene TRBV5-6 combines with J gene TRBJ2-2; D ambiguous. V lost 0 bases to trimming and J lost 4 bases, with 10 bases between them. The CDR3 is made up of 15 amino acids. The V gene's germline CDR1 is SGHDT and CDR2 YYEEEE. The CDR3 bases are TGTGCCAGCAGCTTGGTATCCTGGGGCACCGGGGAGCTGTTTTTT. This sequence encodes CASSLVSWGTGELFF.

This chain links TRBV5-4 with TRBJ2-7; D is perhaps TRBD1 (5 bases). This CDR3 comprises 16 residues. CDR1 is SGHNT, CDR2 YYREEE, per germline (reference sequence). V was pared by 0 bases and J by 5 bases, with 18 bases between. The CDR3 reads CASSLEEGAPLDEQYF. The CDR3 DNA reads as TGTGCCAGCAGCTTGGAGGAAGGGGCCCCGCTTGACGAGCAGTACTTC.

This chain uses TRBV10-3 with TRBJ2-3; a possible D gene is TRBD1 (6 bases). The V and J ends lost 3 bases and 0 bases respectively, with 13 bases between them. Per germline, CDR1 ENHRY and CDR2 SYGVKD. The CDR3 has 16 amino acids. The CDR3 nucleotides read TGTGCCATCAGTGATCCGGCAGGGGAAAGCACAGATACGCAGTATTTT. Translated: CAISDPAGESTDTQYF.

This clone was recorded a few times. This chain connects TRBV5-4 to TRBJ2-7; D may correspond to TRBD1 or TRBD2 (5 bases each). CDR3 length: 14 residues. The V end lost 8 bases, the J end lost 2 bases, and 17 bases lay between the germline ends. From germline, CDR1 is SGHNT and CDR2 YYREEE (reference sequence). The CDR3 spells CASSPGTTTYEQYF. The CDR3 coding sequence is TGTGCCAGTAGCCCCGGGACGACCACCTACGAGCAGTACTTC. The full variable domain, with the rest looked up from reference TRBV5-4 and TRBJ2-7, is ETGVTQSPTHLIKTRGQQVTLRCSSQSGHNTVSWYQQALGQGPQFIFQYYREEENGRGNFPPRFSGLQFPNYSSELNVNALELDDSALYLCASSPGTTTYEQYFGPGTRLTVT.

The rearrangement uses TRBV11-2 and TRBJ2-1, with 12 bases aligning to TRBD2. CDR1 is SGHAT and CDR2 is FQNNGV in the germline V gene. V was pared by 4 bases and J by 10 bases, with 20 bases of the junction left unmatched. This CDR3 region has 19 residues. The CDR3 region is CASSSLRGGLAGWSEEQFF. CDR3 sequence (DNA): TGTGCCAGCAGCTCTCTTAGGGGGGGACTAGCGGGTTGGAGTGAGGAGCAGTTCTTC.

This clone was recorded a few times. The V and J genes are TRBV2 and TRBJ2-3; TRBD1 matches at 12 bases. The CDR3 has 16 residues. Germline CDR1 reads SNHLY; CDR2 reads FYNNEI. Unmatched junction bases numbered 8, after V lost 6 bases and J lost 4 bases. The CDR3 here is CASRTGQGARADTQYF. Written as DNA, the CDR3 is TGTGCCAGCAGGACGGGACAGGGGGCGAGGGCAGATACGCAGTATTTT. The complete variable domain, with remaining parts taken from reference TRBV2 and TRBJ2-3, reads EPEVTQTPSHQVTQMGQEVILRCVPISNHLYFYWYRQILGQKVEFLVSFYNNEISEKSEIFDDQFSVERPDGSNFTLKIRSTKLEDSAMYFCASRTGQGARADTQYFGPGTRLTVL.

The V call is TRBV19, the J call TRBJ2-7, with TRBD1 matching over 9 bases. The CDR3 contains 17 residues. In germline, CDR1 is LNHDA, CDR2 SQIVND (reference sequence). Losses at the gene ends were 1 base for V and 6 bases for J; bases not matched to a gene: 13. The CDR3 region has the DNA TGTGCCAGTAGTATAGGAAGCGGGACAGGGAGTATCTCCGAGCAGTACTTC. Encoded protein: CASSIGSGTGSISEQYF.

The V and J genes are TRBV5-5 and TRBJ2-7; 11 positions match TRBD1. J gave up 4 bases and V 4 bases, and 7 bases lay outside the gene matches. Germline CDR1 is SGHKS and CDR2 is YYEKEE (reference sequence). The CDR3 sequence is 15 residues long. The DNA of the CDR3 is TGTGCCAGCAGCCTCCGGGACAGGGGGGAGTACGAGCAGTACTTC. It encodes CASSLRDRGEYEQYF. The full variable domain, with the rest looked up from reference TRBV5-5 and TRBJ2-7, is DAGVTQSPTHLIKTRGQQVTLRCSPISGHKSVSWYQQVLGQGPQFIFQYYEKEERGRGNFPDRFSARQFPNYSSELNVNALLLGDSALYLCASSLRDRGEYEQYFGPGTRLTVT.

The chain joins TRBV30 to TRBJ2-5; D ambiguous. The germline CDR1 and CDR2 sequences are GTSNPN and SVGIG (reference sequence). V lost 2 bases and J 1 base, leaving 14 bases between the germline ends. The CDR3 loop spans 15 amino acids. The CDR3 DNA reads TGTGCCTGGAGTAACCAGGCAGGACCCCAAGAGACCCAGTACTTC. As protein: CAWSNQAGPQETQYF.

The V gene is TRBV4-3, the J gene TRBJ2-7; 10 bases align to TRBD2. The CDR3 loop spans 15 amino acids. J lost 6 bases, V lost 1 base, and 6 bases had no gene match. Looked up from germline, CDR1 is LGHNA and CDR2 is YSLEER. In DNA form, the CDR3 reads TGCGCCAGCAGCCAAGTTGCCCTAGCGGGAGCCGAGCAGTACTTC. It yields the protein CASSQVALAGAEQYF.

V is TRBV25-1 and J is TRBJ2-1, with D maybe TRBD2 (6 bases). The CDR3 loop spans 16 amino acids. Trimming removed 1 base at V and 4 bases at J, with 14 bases between. Germline assignment: CDR1 MGHDK and CDR2 SYGVNS. The CDR3 DNA reads as TGTGCCAGCAGTGAATCTGTAGCGGCCCAATACAATGAGCAGTTCTTC. The encoded protein is CASSESVAAQYNEQFF.